This TCR beta chain was obtained from a study of blood T cell repertoires in COVID-19. About the research overall: COVID-19 samples, acute and convalescent, were from the United States, Italy and Spain.

Repertoires were generated with immunoSEQ multiplex PCR, while TCRdb's copy carries only in-frame clones and drops some. The data hold around 450,000 clones, with approximately 86% observed a single time. Participants were aged about 18 to 90 years, lived in over 20 US areas, and enrolled virtually. In Cohort 3, a recovered donor had either two negative PCRs, clearance, or symptom resolution. Sample: PBMCs or T cells enriched from blood (not recorded which). The receptor was isolated from a young woman who had recovered from COVID-19.

Written as DNA, the CDR3 is TGCAGTGCTAGTAGCAGACAGGAGTTCTCCTACGAGCAGTACTTC. Protein sequence: CSASSRQEFSYEQYF. V gene TRBV20-1 combines with J gene TRBJ2-7; TRBD1 might be the D (6 bases). The germline CDR1 and CDR2 sequences are DFQATT and SNEGSKA (reference sequence). The V end lost 3 bases, the J end lost 0 bases, and 15 bases lay between the germline ends. This CDR3 region has 15 residues.